One and the same sample provided the 19 T cell receptor beta chains below, sequenced in a study of vaccination effects on CD4 cells after COVID-19. Method: immunoSEQ multiplex PCR; TCRdb's copy keeps in-frame clones and lacks some. The sample has 65,000 or so clones, roughly three quarters seen once. These TCRs are of unknown antigen specificity. Before sequencing, viral peptide pools were used by the ViraFEST assay to expand antigen-specific CD4+ T cells. Culture lasted 10 days before CD4+ T cell isolation. People in the vaccine group had not been infected with SARS-CoV-2 before, and their nucleocapsid antibodies were negative. The sequencing here drew on CD4+ T cells from PBMCs cultured with HCoV-NL63 spike peptides, taken before COVID-19 vaccination. The receptors come from a human donor who received a COVID-19 vaccine.

This chain joins TRBV5-1 and TRBJ1-4; D perhaps matches TRBD1 (6 bases). Looked up from germline, CDR1 is SGHRS and CDR2 is YFSETQ. Trimming removed 3 bases from V and 9 bases from J, with 15 bases in between. The CDR3 is 14 residues long. The CDR3 here is CASSYRDLNKKLFF. Here the CDR3 DNA reads TGCGCCAGCAGCTACAGGGACTTAAATAAAAAACTGTTTTTT.

This clone has a handful of counts. This sequence joins TRBV5-5 and TRBJ1-1; TRBD1 agrees at 10 bases. The trim removed 1 base at V and 5 bases at J, leaving 17 bases unmatched. Germline loops: CDR1 SGHKS, CDR2 YYEKEE (reference sequence). The CDR3 contains 19 residues. For the CDR3, the DNA is TGTGCCAGCAGCTTGAAGGGGACGGCGACAGGGGGCGCCGGGACTGAAGCTTTCTTT. This codes for CASSLKGTATGGAGTEAFF.

Only a few counts were recorded for this clone. The chain is built from TRBV6-5 and TRBJ1-1; D might be TRBD1 (5 bases). The germline V and J ends were trimmed by 0 bases and 0 bases, with 11 bases remaining between them. Germline assignment: CDR1 MNHEY and CDR2 SVGAGI. The CDR3 is 16 amino acids. The CDR3 DNA reads as TGTGCCAGCAGTTACTCGGCAGGGACCATGAACACTGAAGCTTTCTTT. This gives the protein CASSYSAGTMNTEAFF.

This chain links TRBV21-1 with TRBJ2-7. TRBV21-1 is described as a pseudogene. This CDR3 comprises 15 residues. The CDR3 sequence: CASSSRGGIAYEQYV. Here the CDR3 DNA reads TGTGCCAGCAGCTCGCGCGGTGGGATTGCCTACGAGCAGTACGTC.

DNA for the CDR3: TGTGCCAGCAGAAGGACAGGGGATGTACCCCTCCACTTT. This translates into CASRRTGDVPLHF. The chain employs TRBV6-6 and TRBJ1-6, with TRBD1 identical over 9 bases. The CDR3 extends over 13 amino acids. Germline loops: CDR1 MNHNY, CDR2 SVGAGI (reference sequence). With V trimmed by 6 bases and J by 12 bases, 6 bases remained unmatched.

The V call is TRBV18, the J call TRBJ2-3, with D possibly matching TRBD2 (5 bases). The V end lost 4 bases, the J end lost 4 bases, and 12 bases lay between the germline ends. This CDR3 comprises 14 residues. The V gene's germline CDR1 is KGHSH and CDR2 LQKENI. This chain's CDR3 is CASSLGAGPDTQYF. The CDR3 DNA sequence: TGTGCCAGCTCACTCGGTGCGGGCCCAGATACGCAGTATTTT.

This clone occurred once. This chain joins TRBV9 and TRBJ2-1; possible D gene TRBD1, 6 bases. The CDR3 runs 16 residues. Looked up from germline, CDR1 is SGDLS and CDR2 is YYNGEE. The ends were cut back, 0 bases at V and 4 bases at J, with 14 bases in the middle. CDR3 residues: CASSVEGTPQYNEQFF. The CDR3 bases are TGTGCCAGCAGCGTAGAAGGGACACCACAATACAATGAGCAGTTCTTC.

The chain couples TRBV5-4 to TRBJ2-5; 7 positions match TRBD2. V lost 3 bases and J lost 2; bases outside the gene matches: 13. Germline V gives CDR1 SGHNT, CDR2 YYREEE (reference sequence). This CDR3 contains 17 residues. CDR3 coding DNA: TGTGCCAGCAGCTCCGGGCCGAAGCGGGGAGGGCAAGAGACCCAGTACTTC. Amino acids: CASSSGPKRGGQETQYF.

V and J are TRBV2 and TRBJ1-2, with 7 nucleotides matching TRBD1. This CDR3 contains 14 residues. Germline V gene sequence: CDR1 SNHLY, CDR2 FYNNEI. V gave up 4 bases and J gave up 7 bases; unmatched junction bases: 9. Written as DNA, the CDR3 is TGTGCCAGCAGTGGGGACAGCCCCTCGGTTGGCTACACCTTC. It is translated as CASSGDSPSVGYTF.

The V gene is TRBV19, the J gene TRBJ2-7, with D tentatively TRBD1 (7 bases). Germline V gene data show CDR1 as LNHDA and CDR2 as SQIVND (reference sequence). Trimming left V 5 bases short and J 3 bases short, with 11 bases between. This CDR3 spans 13 amino acids. CDR3 protein: CASSAGGNYEQYV. DNA of the CDR3: TGTGCCAGTAGTGCAGGGGGGAACTACGAGCAGTACGTC.

This chain uses TRBV9 with TRBJ2-1, with a tentative D call TRBD2 (7 bases). CDR1 is SGDLS and CDR2 is YYNGEE in the germline V gene. The CDR3 extends over 15 amino acids. Deletions cut 0 bases from V and 4 bases from J, with 11 bases between. The CDR3: CASSVGGGRYNEQFF. CDR3 coding DNA: TGTGCCAGCAGCGTAGGGGGGGGCCGGTACAATGAGCAGTTCTTC.

The genes are TRBV7-3 and TRBJ1-6; possible D gene TRBD1, 5 bases. The V gene's germline CDR1 is SGHTA and CDR2 FQGTGA. V shed 5 bases and J shed 7 bases, with 9 bases lying between them. The CDR3 is 13 amino acids. The CDR3 bases are TGTGCCAGCAGCCCGCGGGGGAATTCACCCCTCCACTTT. This gives the protein CASSPRGNSPLHF.

V is TRBV7-2 and J is TRBJ1-1, with D maybe TRBD1 (6 bases). Germline V gives CDR1 SGHTA, CDR2 FQGNSA. The CDR3 has 15 amino acids. The V end lost 2 bases, the J end lost 5 bases, and 15 bases lay between the germline ends. The CDR3 loop is CASSLKKGGGTEAFF. The CDR3 DNA sequence: TGTGCCAGCAGCTTAAAGAAAGGGGGAGGGACTGAAGCTTTCTTT.

The chain carries TRBV7-3 and TRBJ2-5; no clear D gene. Per germline, CDR1 SGHTA and CDR2 FQGTGA. V shed 5 bases and J shed 5 bases, with 15 bases lying between them. CDR3 size: 14 residues. The CDR3 DNA follows: TGTGCCAGCAGCGAGCAGGCTTTGCCGGAGACCCAGTACTTC. This codes for CASSEQALPETQYF.

This chain connects TRBV24-1 to TRBJ2-7, with 8 bases lining up with TRBD1. CDR1 KGHDR and CDR2 SFDVKD come from the germline V gene. The trim removed 3 bases at V and 1 base at J, leaving 7 bases unmatched. This CDR3 contains 16 residues. For the CDR3, the DNA is TGTGCCACCAGTGATCGGGACAGGTCGCAATCCTACGAGCAGTACGTC. It translates to CATSDRDRSQSYEQYV.

The chain combines TRBV5-1 with TRBJ1-4, with 9 bases lining up with TRBD1. The junction had 5 bases not matched to a gene; V was cut back by 4 bases and J by 4 bases. Germline loops: CDR1 SGHRS, CDR2 YFSETQ. CDR3 size: 15 residues. The CDR3 nucleotides read TGCGCCAGCAGCATCGGACAGGGGCATAATGAAAAACTGTTTTTT. Translated: CASSIGQGHNEKLFF.

This clone was counted a few times. The J gene is TRBJ2-1, the V gene TRBV5-1; 10 bases match TRBD1. Germline V gene lookup returns CDR1 SGHRS and CDR2 YFSETQ. The CDR3 loop spans 15 amino acids. With 6 bases clipped from V and 4 bases from J, the junction kept 7 bases outside the gene matches. The CDR3 nucleotides read TGCGCCAGCATCCTGGGACAGGGGTTGTACAATGAGCAGTTCTTC. The encoded protein is CASILGQGLYNEQFF.

Concerning this clone itself: The sample has other DNA sequences that encode this CDR3 too. The chain carries TRBV5-1 and TRBJ2-5; TRBD1 matches 8 bases. Trimming took 0 bases from V and 5 from J; bases not matched to a gene: 6. The germline gives CDR1 SGHRS, CDR2 YFSETQ. CDR3 length: 15 amino acids. This chain's CDR3 is CASSLARTGMETQYF. CDR3 coding DNA: TGCGCCAGCAGCTTGGCCAGGACAGGGATGGAGACCCAGTACTTC.

The chain has TRBV9 and TRBJ2-5, with TRBD2 matching over 9 bases. V dropped 0 bases and J dropped 5; count of bases not matched to a gene: 2. Germline lookup yields CDR1 SGDLS and CDR2 YYNGEE. This CDR3 is 14 amino acids long. In nucleotides, the CDR3 is TGTGCCAGCAGCGTAGGGAGCGGGGGGGAGACCCAGTACTTC. Its translation: CASSVGSGGETQYF.